One sample yielded the 7 T cell receptor beta chains listed below, sequenced in a study of shared clonotypes between healthy human individuals. Profiling relied on immunoSEQ multiplex PCR, and the TCRdb table lists in-frame clones only, not all of them. The sample holds about 1,900,000 clones, about 95% seen once. CD45RO-negative CD8 cells positively selected for CCR7 made up the naive population, which excluded terminally differentiated effector memory CD45RA+ cells. Sequencing input: naive CD8+ T cells sorted from blood. The receptor source for this set is a man aged 18-30 years in good health.

The chain joins TRBV29-1 to TRBJ1-1, with TRBD1 as a possible D gene (5 bases). Germline V gene sequence: CDR1 SQVTM, CDR2 ANQGSEA. The CDR3 is 14 residues long. Trimming pared 3 bases from V and 2 bases from J, leaving 13 bases between. The CDR3 protein is CSVEVGAGNTEAFF. CDR3 DNA sequence: TGCAGCGTTGAGGTTGGGGCCGGTAACACTGAAGCTTTCTTT. The variable domain in full, with the rest retrieved from reference TRBV29-1 and TRBJ1-1, is SAVISQKPSRDICQRGTSLTIQCQVDSQVTMMFWYRQQPGQSLTLIATANQGSEATYESGFVIDKFPISRPNLTFSTLTVSNMSPEDSSIYLCSVEVGAGNTEAFFGQGTRLTVV.

The DNA for the CDR3 is TGTGCCAGCAGCAGGGACGGTTATGGCTACACCTTC. It is translated as CASSRDGYGYTF. The gene calls are TRBV5-6 and TRBJ1-2; the D gene is possibly TRBD1 (5 bases). The CDR3 consists of 12 residues. Germline-derived CDR1 and CDR2 are SGHDT and YYEEEE. V lost 4 bases and J lost 5, with 9 bases in between.

Comments on this clone: The same CDR3 arises from other DNA sequences in this sample as well. V and J are TRBV27 and TRBJ2-7; TRBD1 is a possible D gene (5 bases). Germline V gene data show CDR1 as MNHEY and CDR2 as SMNVEV (reference sequence). V was cut by 2 bases and J by 6 bases, with 5 bases left in between. This CDR3 has 11 amino acids. The DNA for the CDR3 is TGTGCCAGCAGTTTAGGGGCCGAGCAGTACTTC. This translates into CASSLGAEQYF.

This chain links TRBV19 with TRBJ2-3; perhaps TRBD1 as D (8 bases). Trimming took off 7 bases at V and 4 bases at J, with 15 bases between the two ends. CDR1 LNHDA and CDR2 SQIVND come from the germline V gene (reference sequence). This CDR3 contains 14 residues. DNA for the CDR3: TGTGCCAGTATGGGAGGGACAGGCCCAGATACGCAGTATTTT. Amino acid sequence: CASMGGTGPDTQYF.

This clone appeared a single time. The chain employs TRBV4-1 and TRBJ1-2; D possibly corresponds to TRBD1 (5 bases). CDR1 is MGHRA and CDR2 is YSYEKL in the germline V gene. The CDR3 runs 17 residues. Trimming removed 0 bases from V and 3 bases from J, with 17 bases in between. CDR3 in amino acids: CASSQDLEGPSHYGYTF. Written as DNA, the CDR3 is TGCGCCAGCAGCCAAGATCTGGAGGGGCCCAGCCACTATGGCTACACCTTC.

The genes are TRBV6-1 and TRBJ2-7; D is possibly TRBD1 (6 bases). The CDR3 has 14 amino acids. Trimming removed 2 bases at V and 4 bases at J, with 12 bases between. Germline CDR1 reads MNHNS; CDR2 reads SASEGT. This CDR3 is CASSERTGWYEQYF. The CDR3 DNA reads as TGTGCCAGCAGTGAAAGAACAGGGTGGTACGAGCAGTACTTC.

The chain recombines TRBV10-1 with TRBJ2-1; 9 bases map to TRBD2. Germline trimming cut 4 bases from V and 10 bases from J; bases unmatched to any gene: 11. CDR1 and CDR2 from the germline V gene are WNHNN and SYGVQD (reference sequence). The CDR3 covers 15 residues. The CDR3 region is CASSGGLAGIKEQFF. CDR3 coding DNA: TGCGCCAGCAGTGGAGGGCTAGCGGGGATCAAGGAGCAGTTCTTC.